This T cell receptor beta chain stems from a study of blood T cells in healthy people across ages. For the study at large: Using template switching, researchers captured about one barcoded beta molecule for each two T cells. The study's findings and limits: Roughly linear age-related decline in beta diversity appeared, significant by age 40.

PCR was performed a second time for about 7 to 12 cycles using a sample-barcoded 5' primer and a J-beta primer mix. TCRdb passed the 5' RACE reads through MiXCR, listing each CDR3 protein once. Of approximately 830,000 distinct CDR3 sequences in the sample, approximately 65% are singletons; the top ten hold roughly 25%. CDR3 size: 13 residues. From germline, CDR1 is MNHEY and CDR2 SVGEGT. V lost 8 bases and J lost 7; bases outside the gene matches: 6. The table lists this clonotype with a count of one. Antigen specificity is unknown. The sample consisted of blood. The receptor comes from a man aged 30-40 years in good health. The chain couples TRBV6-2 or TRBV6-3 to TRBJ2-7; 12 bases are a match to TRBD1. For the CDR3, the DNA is TGTGCCAGCGGGACAGGGGGCCGCAATGAGCAGTACTTC. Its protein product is CASGTGGRNEQYF.